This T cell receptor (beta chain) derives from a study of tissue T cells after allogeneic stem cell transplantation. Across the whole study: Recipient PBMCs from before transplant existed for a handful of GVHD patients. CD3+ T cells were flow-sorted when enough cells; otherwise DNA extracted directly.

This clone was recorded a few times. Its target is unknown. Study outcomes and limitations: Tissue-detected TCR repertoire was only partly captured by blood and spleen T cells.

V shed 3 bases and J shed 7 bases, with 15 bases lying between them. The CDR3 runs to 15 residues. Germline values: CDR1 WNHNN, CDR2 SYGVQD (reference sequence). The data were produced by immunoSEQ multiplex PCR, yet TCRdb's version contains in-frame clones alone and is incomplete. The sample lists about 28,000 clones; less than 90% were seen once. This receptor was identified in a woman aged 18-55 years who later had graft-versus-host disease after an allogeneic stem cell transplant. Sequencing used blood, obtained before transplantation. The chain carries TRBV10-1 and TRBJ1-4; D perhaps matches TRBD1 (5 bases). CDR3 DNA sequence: TGCGCCAGCAGTGAAGGTTCGGGGCACATTGAAAAACTGTTTTTT. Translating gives CASSEGSGHIEKLFF.